The 4 T cell receptor beta chains below were found in one sample sequenced in a study of blood T cell repertoires in COVID-19. Repertoires were generated with immunoSEQ multiplex PCR, while TCRdb's copy carries only in-frame clones and drops some. The sample lists 150,000 or so clones; 88% were seen once. Sequences were obtained from peripheral blood. The receptors were sampled from a man between 60 and 75 years old with acute or convalescent COVID-19.

The V and J genes are TRBV19 and TRBJ2-7; tentative D call: TRBD2 (5 bases). Trimming took 7 bases from V and 1 from J, leaving 14 bases between them. CDR3 length equals 14 residues. CDR1 is LNHDA and CDR2 is SQIVND in the germline V gene (reference sequence). CDR3 nucleotides: TGTGCCAGTACCCCCAGCGGAACTTCCTACGAGCAGTACTTC. Its translation is CASTPSGTSYEQYF.

Here the CDR3 DNA reads TGTGCCAGCAGTGTGGGGACTGGGACAGGGGGTCAGCCCCAGCATTTT. Amino acid sequence: CASSVGTGTGGQPQHF. This chain joins TRBV6-1 and TRBJ1-5; 11 bases match TRBD1. With V trimmed by 4 bases and J by 6 bases, 8 bases remained unmatched. CDR1 and CDR2 from the germline V gene are MNHNS and SASEGT. This CDR3 is 16 amino acids long.

Only a few counts were recorded for this clone. The V and J genes are TRBV27 and TRBJ1-5; TRBD1 is a possible D gene (5 bases). From germline, CDR1 is MNHEY and CDR2 SMNVEV (reference sequence). The V gene lost 5 bases and the J gene lost 2 bases, with 13 bases spanning the gap. The CDR3 covers 15 residues. The CDR3 region has the DNA TGTGCCAGCAGTGGGGCGCCGGGAGGCAATCAGCCCCAGCATTTT. Protein: CASSGAPGGNQPQHF.

The rearrangement joins TRBV4-1 to TRBJ2-4; TRBD2 is a possible D gene (5 bases). This CDR3 is built from 17 residues. The germline CDR1 and CDR2 sequences are MGHRA and YSYEKL. With 4 bases removed from V and 3 bases from J, the gap between germline ends came to 19 bases. In DNA, the CDR3 is TGCGCCAGCAGCCCGGGCGGGCCTTACGCAGGCAAAAACATTCAGTACTTC. Its translation is CASSPGGPYAGKNIQYF.